The 8 T cell receptor beta chains reported below all come from one sample, sequenced in a study of beta chain features in type 1 diabetes. Sequenced material consisted of expressed TCRB transcripts (all of the isolated RNA was reverse transcribed). TCRdb keeps only in-frame clones here, not all; method: immunoSEQ multiplex PCR. The sample records fewer than 200,000 clones, about 13% being singletons. Sequences were obtained from central memory CD4+ T cells from blood. The receptors were sampled from a woman in her late teens or twenties in good health.

With respect to this clone: One junction end disagrees with the germline gene, perhaps due to a read error. The J gene is TRBJ1-2, the V gene TRBV7-9, with 9 positions matching TRBD1. The germline V gene encodes CDR1 SEHNR and CDR2 FQNEAQ (reference sequence). The CDR3 contains 15 residues. The CDR3 nucleotides read TGCGCCAGCAGCCAAGATTGGACAGGGGATGGGAGCTACACCTTC. It codes for CASSQDWTGDGSYTF. Complete variable domain (other parts from reference TRBV7-9 and TRBJ1-2): DTGVSQNPRHKITKRGQNVTFRCDPISEHNRLYWYRQTLGQGPEFLTYFQNEAQLEKSRLLSDRFSAERPKGSFSTLEIQRTEQGDSAMYLCASSQDWTGDGSYTFGSGTRLTVV.

This clone appeared many times. One end of the junction is discordant with germline, which a read error may explain. This chain connects TRBV7-7 to TRBJ2-1, with D hard to call. This CDR3 is built from 13 residues. Germline lookup yields CDR1 SSHAT and CDR2 FNYEAQ (reference sequence). CDR3 loop: CASSLDTYNEQFF. The CDR3 DNA reads TGTGCTAGCAGCTTAGATACCTACAATGAGCAGTTCTTC.

CDR3 sequence (DNA): TGCAGCGTAGTGGCGGGAGCCCCCTACAATGAGCAGTTCTTC. This sequence encodes CSVVAGAPYNEQFF. The J gene is TRBJ2-1, the V gene TRBV29-1, with 7 bases that match TRBD2. The germline gives CDR1 SQVTM, CDR2 ANQGSEA. After removal of 6 bases from V and 2 bases from J, the junction contained 7 bases not matched to a gene. This CDR3 has 14 amino acids.

This clone has more than one count but fewer than ten. The chain couples TRBV5-1 to TRBJ2-5, with 10 bases that match TRBD2. The CDR3 spans 15 residues. Germline CDR1 SGHRS, CDR2 YFSETQ. The trim removed 4 bases at V and 5 bases at J, leaving 8 bases unmatched. The CDR3 nucleotides are TGCGCCAGCAGCGACGGGACTAGCGTTGAGGAGACCCAGTACTTC. Translating it yields CASSDGTSVEETQYF.

V gene TRBV28 combines with J gene TRBJ1-1, with a weak D call TRBD1 (5 bases). Germline V gives CDR1 MDHEN, CDR2 SYDVKM. V lost 6 bases, J lost 3 bases, and 14 bases lay in between. This CDR3 is 14 amino acids long. The CDR3 DNA follows: TGTGCCAGCAGCGGAGGCGCGGGGGACACTGAAGCTTTCTTT. Translating it yields CASSGGAGDTEAFF.

This clone was detected a few times. The rearrangement links TRBV4-2 to TRBJ1-1, with D maybe TRBD1 (6 bases). The germline V and J ends were trimmed by 0 bases and 5 bases, with 10 bases remaining between them. Germline lookup yields CDR1 LGHNA and CDR2 YNFKEQ. The CDR3 runs to 14 residues. CDR3: CASSQEYRVTEAFF. CDR3 nucleotide sequence: TGTGCCAGCAGCCAAGAGTACAGGGTAACTGAAGCTTTCTTT.

V gene TRBV5-6 combines with J gene TRBJ2-5; D possibly corresponds to TRBD1 (6 bases). Germline V gives CDR1 SGHDT, CDR2 YYEEEE. Trimming shortened V by 4 bases and J by 3 bases, and 13 bases separated the two germline ends. The CDR3 covers 14 residues. Here the CDR3 reads CASSPTTGKETQYF. The CDR3 DNA reads as TGTGCCAGCAGCCCTACTACAGGGAAAGAGACCCAGTACTTC.

V and J are TRBV19 and TRBJ2-3; 7 bases are shared with TRBD2. Germline trimming cut 5 bases from V and 4 bases from J; bases unmatched to any gene: 12. The CDR3 runs 16 residues. Germline CDR1 reads LNHDA; CDR2 reads SQIVND (reference sequence). In DNA, the CDR3 is TGTGCCAGTAGTGGAGCGGGGCGAAGTGGCGCAGATACGCAGTATTTT. This translates into CASSGAGRSGADTQYF.